Below are 9 T cell receptor beta chains sequenced from a single sample in a study of T cells in localized non-small cell lung cancer. Here immunoSEQ multiplex PCR was the method, and the copy in TCRdb shows in-frame clones only, minus some. The sample lists more than 20,000 clones; about 88% were seen once. Sequencing used peripheral blood, obtained before any cancer treatment. The source is a female donor older than 55 with stage I lung adenocarcinoma.

The chain links TRBV4-1 to TRBJ1-4, with 12 bases lining up with TRBD1. This CDR3 is 16 amino acids long. The junction had 3 bases not matched to a gene; V was cut back by 0 bases and J by 7 bases. CDR1 is MGHRA, CDR2 YSYEKL, per germline. The chain's CDR3 is CASSQDLGQGAEKLFF. CDR3 DNA: TGCGCCAGCAGCCAAGATCTGGGACAGGGGGCTGAAAAACTGTTTTTT.

The V call is TRBV18, the J call TRBJ2-7; D ambiguous. Germline V lookup: CDR1 KGHSH, CDR2 LQKENI. This CDR3 contains 15 residues. Between the trimmed V and J ends, which lost 1 base and 3 bases, there was a span of 13 bases. CDR3 DNA: TGTGCCAGCTCACCACTCCATCTGAACGACTACGAGCAGTACTTC. This codes for CASSPLHLNDYEQYF.

The genes are TRBV5-1 and TRBJ2-4; TRBD2 matches at 8 bases. The V segment lost 4 bases and the J segment 0 bases; nucleotides outside the gene matches: 6. The CDR3 runs to 16 residues. Germline CDR1 reads SGHRS; CDR2 reads YFSETQ. CDR3 nucleotides: TGCGCCAGCAGCCCTCGGACTAGCCTAGCCAAAAACATTCAGTACTTC. It yields the protein CASSPRTSLAKNIQYF.

V usage is TRBV5-1 and J usage is TRBJ1-1, with no clear D. Trimming removed 0 bases at V and 0 bases at J, with 6 bases between. The CDR3 is made up of 14 amino acids. Looked up from germline, CDR1 is SGHRS and CDR2 is YFSETQ. The DNA for the CDR3 is TGCGCCAGCAGCTTGGAAGCGGTGAACACTGAAGCTTTCTTT. It is translated as CASSLEAVNTEAFF.

Details on this clone: In the same sample, other DNA sequences code for this CDR3. J is TRBJ1-1 and V is TRBV4-1, with 8 bases identical to TRBD1. Germline V gene lookup returns CDR1 MGHRA and CDR2 YSYEKL. The length of the CDR3 is 15 residues. V was pared by 3 bases and J by 4 bases, with 7 bases of the junction left unmatched. In DNA form, the CDR3 reads TGCGCCAGCAGCCAGGTACAGGGGGGCGGCACTGAAGCTTTCTTT. This encodes CASSQVQGGGTEAFF.

This chain connects TRBV6-5 to TRBJ1-2; 9 bases map to TRBD1. This CDR3 comprises 13 residues. After removal of 6 bases from V and 7 bases from J, the junction contained 6 bases not matched to a gene. Germline CDR1 is MNHEY and CDR2 is SVGAGI. DNA for the CDR3: TGTGCCAGCAGCACAGGGGGCGCGGGTGGCTACACCTTC. It encodes CASSTGGAGGYTF.

The V gene is TRBV5-4, the J gene TRBJ2-1; perhaps TRBD2 as D (6 bases). The germline CDR1 and CDR2 sequences are SGHNT and YYREEE (reference sequence). V shed 4 bases and J shed 5 bases, with 19 bases lying between them. The CDR3 is made up of 16 amino acids. CDR3 amino acids: CASSRRMGGADNEQFF. CDR3 DNA sequence: TGTGCCAGCAGCCGGAGGATGGGCGGGGCAGACAATGAGCAGTTCTTC.

This sequence joins TRBV9 and TRBJ2-1; 8 bases map to TRBD2. With 0 bases clipped from V and 2 bases from J, the junction kept 7 bases outside the gene matches. The CDR3 is 17 residues long. CDR1 SGDLS and CDR2 YYNGEE come from the germline V gene. CDR3: CASSVGGREGPYNEQFF. The CDR3, as DNA: TGTGCCAGCAGCGTAGGAGGACGGGAGGGCCCCTACAATGAGCAGTTCTTC. Combining the CDR3 with reference TRBV9 and TRBJ2-1 gives the whole variable domain DSGVTQTPKHLITATGQRVTLRCSPRSGDLSVYWYQQSLDQGLQFLIQYYNGEERAKGNILERFSAQQFPDLHSELNLSSLELGDSALYFCASSVGGREGPYNEQFFGPGTRLTVL.

The CDR3 coding sequence is TGTGCCAGCAGTGAAGAGGGACGCACTGAAGCTTTCTTT. It encodes CASSEEGRTEAFF. The rearrangement joins TRBV6-1 to TRBJ1-1; perhaps TRBD1 as D (5 bases). V lost 1 base and J lost 4, with 7 bases in between. This CDR3 is built from 13 residues. CDR1 and CDR2 from the germline V gene are MNHNS and SASEGT.